This is a list of T cell receptor beta chains from one sample in a study of cytomegalovirus exposure and HLA in healthy donors. Some clones are missing from TCRdb's copy, which holds only in-frame ones; the method was immunoSEQ multiplex PCR. The sample lists 110,000 or so clones, 81% occurring once. Sequencing input: PBMCs. These TCRs come from a woman in her thirties in good health and CMV-seronegative. CDR3s include the opening cysteine and the closing phenylalanine or tryptophan. The D gene is left open where the match is weak. The size entry is marked missing in some rows and otherwise reads once, few, many or a size class.

>TRBV4-1|-|-|TRBJ2-3
TGCGCCAGCAGCCAATGGGCGATTGCCGCAGATACGCAGTATTTT
CASSQWAIAADTQYF
>TRBV12-1|-|-|TRBJ2-1
TGTGCCAGCACCAGCGCTAGCGGGGTGATTAATGAGCAGTTCTTC
CASTSASGVINEQFF
>TRBV7-2|TRBD1|-|TRBJ1-6
TGTGCCAGCAGCCTCGGCCCCGGGACAGATGAGTCACCCCTCCACTTT
CASSLGPGTDESPLHF
>TRBV27|TRBD2|-|TRBJ2-6
TGTGCCAGCACCAACTTAGGACTAGCGGGAGCCAAATCTGGGGCCAACGTCCTGACTTTC
CASTNLGLAGAKSGANVLTF
>TRBV18|-|once|TRBJ1-1
TGTGCCAGCTCCAGACTCGAAACGGGGAACACTGAAGCTTTCTTT
CASSRLETGNTEAFF
>TRBV11-1|-|-|TRBJ2-1
TGTGCCAGCAGCTTAGCGAGGAGGGCCCCGACAGGGTATGTTGAGCAGTTCTTC
CASSLARRAPTGYVEQFF
>TRBV2|-|-|TRBJ1-1
TGTGCCAGCAGTGATCTTTGTGAAGCTTTCTTT
CASSDLCEAFF
>TRBV14|TRBD2|-|TRBJ2-1
TGTGCCAGCAGCCAAGTAGCGGGAGCGAGGAATGAGCAGTTCTTC
CASSQVAGARNEQFF
>TRBV19|-|-|TRBJ1-2
TGTGCCAGTACCCTAGGAAGAGATGGCTACACCTTC
CASTLGRDGYTF
>TRBV5-1|TRBD2|-|TRBJ2-1
TGCGCCAGCAGCCGTGGACTAGCGGTAATATACAATGAGCAGTTCTTC
CASSRGLAVIYNEQFF
>TRBV4-2|TRBD1|-|TRBJ1-1
TGTGCCAGCAGCCAAGAGACTAGGACCGGGACAGGGGCGACGGCTTTCTTT
CASSQETRTGTGATAFF
>TRBV2|TRBD1|few|TRBJ2-7
TGTGCCAGCAAGGGGACAGAGCCCACCTACGAGCAGTACTTC
CASKGTEPTYEQYF
>TRBV7-9|-|few|TRBJ1-3
TGTGCCAGCAGCTTGACATCCTCTGGAAACACCATATATTTT
CASSLTSSGNTIYF
>TRBV15|-|-|TRBJ2-7
TGTGCCACCAGCAGAGATCAATTAGGGGGATTAACTTCCTACGAGCAGTACTTC
CATSRDQLGGLTSYEQYF
>TRBV5-6|-|-|TRBJ2-7
TGTGCCAGCAGCTTGGTTGCAGTATCCTACGAGCAGTACTTC
CASSLVAVSYEQYF
>TRBV6-5|-|few|TRBJ2-7
TGTGCCAGCAGTCTGGTACAGACCTCCTACGAGCAGTACTTC
CASSLVQTSYEQYF
>TRBV25-1|TRBD1|-|TRBJ2-4
TGTGCCAGCAGAGCCCTGACAGGGGGCAGCAAAAACATTCAGTACTTC
CASRALTGGSKNIQYF
>TRBV5-4|TRBD2|few|TRBJ2-3
TGTGCCAGCAGCTCCTCACTAGCGGGAGGGTCAGATACGCAGTATTTT
CASSSSLAGGSDTQYF
>TRBV29-1|-|-|TRBJ2-1
TGCAGCGTTGTCAGGGCCGCGGCCTACAATGAGCAGTTCTTC
CSVVRAAAYNEQFF
>TRBV4-3|-|-|TRBJ2-3
TGCGCCAGCAGCCAAGATCATCCAGCGGGAGATACGCAGTATTTT
CASSQDHPAGDTQYF
>TRBV9|TRBD2|once|TRBJ2-1
TGTGCCAGCAGTCCGACCTCGGGAGGGGTCAGGAATGAGCAGTTCTTC
CASSPTSGGVRNEQFF
>TRBV11-2|-|-|TRBJ1-6
TGTGCCAGCAGCTTAGACGGGGTACCTAATTCACCCCTCCACTTT
CASSLDGVPNSPLHF
>TRBV14|TRBD1|-|TRBJ2-7
TGTGCCAGCAGCCAAGAAAAAAGGAGACAGGGGATGCGCGAGCAGTACTTC
CASSQEKRRQGMREQYF
>TRBV14|TRBD1|-|TRBJ2-5
TGTGCCAGCAGCCAAGAGGACAGGGCCCGGGAGACCCAGTACTTC
CASSQEDRARETQYF
>TRBV2|TRBD2|-|TRBJ2-1
TGTGCCAGCACCCCCCGGAGACTAGCGGGAGGGCCTTCATTCTTC
CASTPRRLAGGPSFF
>TRBV28|TRBD1|-|TRBJ1-1
TGTGCCAGCAGTATTAGACAGGGAGGCGACACTGAAGCTTTCTTT
CASSIRQGGDTEAFF
>TRBV6-5|-|few|TRBJ1-1
TGTGCCAGCAGACAGGGAACCTCCACTGAAGCTTTCTTT
CASRQGTSTEAFF